One sample yielded the 9 T cell receptor beta chains listed below, sequenced in a study of OX40 agonist ivuxolimab in advanced cancers. Method: immunoSEQ multiplex PCR; TCRdb's copy keeps in-frame clones and lacks some. The sample carries tens of thousands of clones, 84% recorded once. The input for sequencing was CD4+ or CD8+ T cells sorted from blood, taken in a trial of the OX40 agonist ivuxolimab. Receptors originate from an adult with an advanced solid tumor such as melanoma, head and neck, liver or kidney cancer.

This clone was seen a handful of times. The rearrangement links TRBV7-3 to TRBJ1-1, with 7 bases matching TRBD1. In germline, CDR1 is SGHTA, CDR2 FQGTGA. CDR3 size: 18 residues. Unmatched junction bases numbered 18, after V lost 5 bases and J lost 3 bases. In DNA, the CDR3 is TGTGCCAGCAGCCCTGGACGACAGGGAAGGGGGACGGACACTGAAGCTTTCTTT. Its translation is CASSPGRQGRGTDTEAFF. The whole variable domain, filled in from reference TRBV7-3 and TRBJ1-1, reads GAGVSQTPSNKVTEKGKYVELRCDPISGHTALYWYRQSLGQGPEFLIYFQGTGAADDSGLPNDRFFAVRPEGSVSTLKIQRTERGDSAVYLCASSPGRQGRGTDTEAFFGQGTRLTVV.

The gene calls are TRBV7-2 and TRBJ2-7, with D possibly TRBD1 on 7 matching bases. Trimming cost V 0 bases and J 0 bases, with 15 bases left between them. This CDR3 comprises 17 residues. CDR1 is SGHTA and CDR2 is FQGNSA in the germline V gene. The CDR3 spells CASSLAGWQGGSYEQYF. The CDR3 DNA reads as TGTGCCAGCAGCTTAGCTGGTTGGCAGGGGGGCTCCTACGAGCAGTACTTC.

The chain couples TRBV10-2 to TRBJ2-1; the D gene is possibly TRBD2 (6 bases). The CDR3 consists of 15 residues. From germline, CDR1 is WSHSY and CDR2 SAAADI. Trimming took 4 bases from V and 12 from J, leaving 22 bases between them. The CDR3 DNA reads TGCGCCAGCAGTGGAGAACGGGACTCCTACAATCGGCAGTTCTTC. Translation gives CASSGERDSYNRQFF.

The chain is built from TRBV5-4 and TRBJ2-1; 10 positions agree with TRBD2. Germline V gives CDR1 SGHNT, CDR2 YYREEE (reference sequence). V shed 4 bases and J 8 bases; nucleotides not matched to a gene: 9. The CDR3 has 15 amino acids. The CDR3 loop is CASSPPAGGRYEQFF. CDR3 DNA sequence: TGTGCCAGCAGCCCGCCAGCGGGAGGGAGGTATGAGCAGTTCTTC.

The V call is TRBV11-2, the J call TRBJ1-2; unclear D gene. The CDR3 is 14 residues long. Germline values: CDR1 SGHAT, CDR2 FQNNGV. Trimming removed 1 base at V and 4 bases at J, with 10 bases between. The chain's CDR3 is CASSLAAGPYGYTF. DNA for the CDR3: TGTGCCAGCAGCTTAGCTGCAGGACCCTATGGCTACACCTTC. The full variable domain, rest sourced from reference TRBV11-2 and TRBJ1-2, is EAGVAQSPRYKIIEKRQSVAFWCNPISGHATLYWYQQILGQGPKLLIQFQNNGVVDDSQLPKDRFSAERLKGVDSTLKIQPAKLEDSAVYLCASSLAAGPYGYTFGSGTRLTVV.

The chain combines TRBV5-6 with TRBJ1-2; D may be TRBD1 (5 bases). V gave up 1 base and J gave up 4 bases, with 8 bases separating them. CDR3 length equals 13 residues. Germline CDR1 SGHDT, CDR2 YYEEEE. This chain's CDR3 is CASSLHGGYGYTF. The DNA for the CDR3 is TGTGCCAGCAGCTTGCACGGGGGCTATGGCTACACCTTC.

The genes are TRBV7-9 and TRBJ2-7, with a tentative D call TRBD1 (6 bases). V shed 6 bases and J shed 4 bases, with 10 bases lying between them. This CDR3 spans 12 amino acids. Germline V gene data show CDR1 as SEHNR and CDR2 as FQNEAQ (reference sequence). Here the CDR3 reads CASSNRVYEQYF. The DNA of the CDR3 is TGTGCCAGCAGTAACAGGGTATACGAGCAGTACTTC.

J is TRBJ2-7 and V is TRBV10-3, with no clear D. Germline V CDR1 and CDR2: ENHRY, SYGVKD. This CDR3 is 14 amino acids long. Trimming removed 0 bases from V and 3 bases from J, with 9 bases in between. DNA of the CDR3: TGTGCCATCAGTGAGTCGCAACCGTTCTACGAGCAGTACTTC. Its translation: CAISESQPFYEQYF.

This sequence joins TRBV21-1 and TRBJ1-1. TRBV21-1 is annotated as a pseudogene. The CDR3 runs 12 residues. This chain's CDR3 is CASSKGDTEAFF. The DNA of the CDR3 is TGTGCCAGCAGCAAAGGCGACACTGAAGCTTTCTTT.